Listed below are T cell receptor beta chains from one sample, sequenced in a study of cytomegalovirus exposure and HLA in healthy donors. TCRdb's copy holds only in-frame clones and misses some; the assay was immunoSEQ multiplex PCR. This table has about 140,000 clones, about 77% appearing once. Sequenced material: PBMCs. Receptor source: a female donor in good health and CMV-seronegative. CDR3s include the opening cysteine and the closing phenylalanine or tryptophan. The D gene is left open where the match is weak. Some rows have no size entry. The others give once, few or many, or a class for an expanded clone.

>.|TRBV18|TRBJ1-1|.
TGTGCCAGCTCACCACGACAGAACACTGAAGCTTTCTTT
CASSPRQNTEAFF
>.|TRBV30|TRBJ2-2|.
TGTGCCTGGGCCCCCCAGACCGGGGAGCTGTTTTTT
CAWAPQTGELFF
>once|TRBV6-5|TRBJ2-7|.
TGTGCCAGCTTGGTCGGGTCCGAGCAGTACTTC
CASLVGSEQYF
>once|TRBV6-1|TRBJ2-3|TRBD1
TGTGCCAGCAGCGTGGACAGGGTTAACACAGATACGCAGTATTTT
CASSVDRVNTDTQYF
>once|TRBV19|TRBJ1-2|TRBD1
TGTGCCAGTAGGGTTGAGACAGGGCCTTATGGCTACACCTTC
CASRVETGPYGYTF
>.|TRBV14|TRBJ1-4|.
TGTGCCAGCAGCCAAGGCAGGCTGGCAACTAATGAAAAACTGTTTTTT
CASSQGRLATNEKLFF
>.|TRBV11-1|TRBJ2-7|.
TGTGCCAGCAGCTTAGAGTTTTCCGGGACAACACTCTACGAGCAGTACTTC
CASSLEFSGTTLYEQYF
>.|TRBV6-5|TRBJ2-7|TRBD1
TGTGCCAGCAGTAGGGACAGTACCTACGAGCAGTACTTC
CASSRDSTYEQYF
>.|TRBV9|TRBJ2-1|TRBD2
TGTGCCAGCAGCGTAGATGTAGCGGGAGGTTATAATGAGCAGTTCTTC
CASSVDVAGGYNEQFF
>.|TRBV27|TRBJ1-6|TRBD1
TGTGCCAGCAGTTGGACAGGGGGCGTAACTCCCCTCCACTTT
CASSWTGGVTPLHF
>few|TRBV28|TRBJ2-7|.
TGTGCCAGCAGTTCGCGGACTCACTCCTGGGCCTACGAGCAGTACTTC
CASSSRTHSWAYEQYF
>.|TRBV13|TRBJ2-2|.
TGTGCCAGCAGCTCGAGACCCTCAGGGGGGGAGCTGTTTTTT
CASSSRPSGGELFF
>.|TRBV2|TRBJ2-1|.
TGTGCCAGCACCCCCACCGGACTCATACCAGAGCAGTTCTTC
CASTPTGLIPEQFF
>.|TRBV11-2|TRBJ1-4|TRBD1
TGTGCCAGCAGCTCGCCGGGACAGGGGGTTTCCTTTAATGAAAAACTGTTTTTT
CASSSPGQGVSFNEKLFF
>.|TRBV6-6|TRBJ1-5|.
TGTGCCAGCAGTATAACCCCCTATAGCAATCAGCCCCAGCATTTT
CASSITPYSNQPQHF
>.|TRBV7-9|TRBJ2-5|.
TGTGCCAGCAGCCTCCAAACTACACGACAAGAGACCCAGTACTTC
CASSLQTTRQETQYF
>once|TRBV6-5|TRBJ1-2|TRBD1
TGTGCCAGCAGCCCGACAGGGTCCTATGGCTACACCTTC
CASSPTGSYGYTF
>once|TRBV28|TRBJ2-7|.
TGTGCCAGCAGTCCGTCCCCCTTTTGCGAGCAGTACTTC
CASSPSPFCEQYF
>.|TRBV7-2|TRBJ1-2|TRBD1
TGTGCCAGCAGCTTACTGAGGGACAGCAACTATGGCTACACCTTC
CASSLLRDSNYGYTF
>few|TRBV11-2|TRBJ2-7|.
TGTGCCAGCAGCTTACAGACATGGGACTCCGAGCAGTACTTC
CASSLQTWDSEQYF
>few|TRBV19|TRBJ1-2|.
TGTGCCAGTAGTATAGTTGCAGGGGGCTACACCTTC
CASSIVAGGYTF
>.|TRBV5-1|TRBJ2-3|TRBD2
TGCGCCAGCAGCTTGGGGCCTAGCGGGGCCACAGATACGCAGTATTTT
CASSLGPSGATDTQYF
>.|TRBV19|TRBJ1-2|.
TGTGCCAGTAGTATAGGTGCCAGCGACTTCTATGGCTACACCTTC
CASSIGASDFYGYTF
>.|TRBV16|TRBJ2-7|.
TGTGCCAGCAGCCAATTTACTAGCATCTGGGAGCAGTACTTC
CASSQFTSIWEQYF
>.|TRBV19|TRBJ1-6|.
TGTGCCAGTAGTATCGGGACTGGGGCCCGCCCGGCGGCACCCCTCCACTTT
CASSIGTGARPAAPLHF
>.|TRBV19|TRBJ2-7|TRBD2
TGTGCCAGTAGTATAGATCCCGGGACTAGCGGGATTCCCTACGAGCAGTACTTC
CASSIDPGTSGIPYEQYF
>once|TRBV5-1|TRBJ2-4|.
TGCGCCAGCAGCTCTCTGGGGGGTGAGGGCGCCAAAAACATTCAGTACTTC
CASSSLGGEGAKNIQYF
>.|TRBV10-1|TRBJ2-7|TRBD1
TGCGCCAGCAGTGCCGGGACAGGGGGACCCTACGAGCAGTACTTC
CASSAGTGGPYEQYF
>few|TRBV2|TRBJ2-5|.
TGTGCCAGCAGTGACCCCTCCTGGCCGGAACAGTTCCAAGAGACCCAGTACTTC
CASSDPSWPEQFQETQYF
>once|TRBV6-5|TRBJ2-7|TRBD1
TGTGCCAGCAGTCTCCGGGACAGATACTACGAGCAGTACTTC
CASSLRDRYYEQYF
>.|TRBV27|TRBJ2-1|.
TGTGCCAGCAGTCCAGAGCGGTACTCCTACAATGAGCAGTTCTTC
CASSPERYSYNEQFF
>.|TRBV11-3|TRBJ1-3|.
TGTGCCAGCAGCTTACGCCCTGGGACATTCGGAAACACCATATATTTT
CASSLRPGTFGNTIYF
>.|TRBV5-1|TRBJ2-7|.
TGCGCCAGCAGCCCCGGACAGGAGGGACCCAACCAGTACTTC
CASSPGQEGPNQYF
>.|TRBV18|TRBJ2-4|TRBD2
TGTGCCAGCTCAGACGTAATAGCGGGGGGGAAAAACATTCAGTACTTC
CASSDVIAGGKNIQYF
>.|TRBV15|TRBJ1-5|.
TGTGCCACCAGCAGACGACAGGAAGCTGGGCCCCAGCATTTT
CATSRRQEAGPQHF
>.|TRBV7-7|TRBJ2-5|TRBD2
TGTGCTAGCAGCTTAGGGCTAGCGGGAGCTTCAATAAAAGAGACCCAGTACTTC
CASSLGLAGASIKETQYF
>.|TRBV11-3|TRBJ2-7|TRBD1
TGTGCCAGCAGCGCTCGGGACAGGGGATTCTACGAGCAGTACTTC
CASSARDRGFYEQYF
>.|TRBV6-1|TRBJ1-5|.
TGTGCCAGCATGGGGGGTTATAGCAATCAGCCCCAGCATTTT
CASMGGYSNQPQHF
>.|TRBV5-1|TRBJ2-2|.
TGCGCCAGCAGCTTGGCTGGGGAGCTGTTTTTT
CASSLAGELFF
>few|TRBV12-5|TRBJ1-1|.
TGTGCTAGTGGCCCCGGGGGGAACACTGAAGCTTTCTTT
CASGPGGNTEAFF
>few|TRBV5-1|TRBJ1-1|.
TGCGCCAGCAGCTTGGGGCACCCCATGAACACTGAAGCTTTCTTT
CASSLGHPMNTEAFF
>.|TRBV11-3|TRBJ2-3|.
TGTGCCAGCAGCTTAGTCGTCCGGGGCACAGATACGCAGTATTTT
CASSLVVRGTDTQYF
>.|TRBV15|TRBJ2-1|.
TGTGCCACCTTAGAGCGGCCCCGGAGGAAAGAGTACAATGAGCAGTTCTTC
CATLERPRRKEYNEQFF
>.|TRBV19|TRBJ1-1|.
TGTGCCAGTACCCCGACAACAGGGCGAATACGAGCTTTCTTT
CASTPTTGRIRAFF
>.|TRBV19|TRBJ2-1|.
TGTGCCAGTAGTATCCGGGGTTCCTACAATGAGCAGTTCTTC
CASSIRGSYNEQFF
>few|TRBV27|TRBJ2-7|TRBD1
TGTGCCAGTGGACAGGAGGATTCCTACGAGCAGTACTTC
CASGQEDSYEQYF
>few|TRBV6-4|TRBJ1-5|.
TGTGCCAGCAGTGACGTCCCGGGGAACAATCAGCCCCAGCATTTT
CASSDVPGNNQPQHF
>.|TRBV28|TRBJ1-5|.
TGTGCCAGCAGTTTAACAGGCCACCGAGGCAATCAGCCCCAGCATTTT
CASSLTGHRGNQPQHF
>few|TRBV28|TRBJ1-5|.
TGTGCCAGCAGCCTTACAGGGCGGGGGAATCAGCCCCAGCATTTT
CASSLTGRGNQPQHF
>once|TRBV6-5|TRBJ2-5|TRBD1
TGTGCCAGCAGTTACTCTAACAGGGGGGAGCAAGAGACCCAGTACTTC
CASSYSNRGEQETQYF
>.|TRBV5-3|TRBJ1-6|TRBD1
TGTGCCAGAAGCTTGGGTGCGCGTGCCCGGACAGGGGTGAATTCACCCCTCCACTTT
CARSLGARARTGVNSPLHF
>.|TRBV4-2|TRBJ1-2|TRBD1
TGTGCCAGCAGCCAAGAATCTGGACAGGGTTCCTATGGCTACACCTTC
CASSQESGQGSYGYTF
>.|TRBV13|TRBJ1-6|TRBD1
TGTGCCAGCAGCTCCGGACAGGGTAATTCACCCCTCCACTTT
CASSSGQGNSPLHF
>.|TRBV7-3|TRBJ2-2|.
TGTGCCAGCAGCTTAACCCCCCCCTACACCGGGGAGCTGTTTTTT
CASSLTPPYTGELFF
>.|TRBV5-5|TRBJ2-1|TRBD2
TGTGCCAGCAGCTTGATGACTAGCGGGGGGCCCGTCCATGAGCAGTTCTTC
CASSLMTSGGPVHEQFF
>.|TRBV5-4|TRBJ2-3|TRBD1
TGTGCCAGCAGCGCCCCGGACAGGGGCACAGATACGCAGTATTTT
CASSAPDRGTDTQYF
>.|TRBV4-1|TRBJ1-2|TRBD1
TGCGCCAGCAGCCAACCCGGACAGGGGAACTATGGCTACACCTTC
CASSQPGQGNYGYTF
>.|TRBV10-3|TRBJ1-6|.
TGTGCCATCAGCGAGACCACAGCCAGCTCCTATAATTCACCCCTCCACTTT
CAISETTASSYNSPLHF
>.|TRBV6-5|TRBJ2-5|.
TGTGCCAGCAGTTACGGACAGAACCAAGAGACCCAGTACTTC
CASSYGQNQETQYF